These 27 T cell receptor beta chains share one sample of origin, sequenced in a study of CD8 T cells in Susac syndrome. Random hexamers were used to reverse transcribe the RNA input (0.5 to 1 ug). Each CDR3 protein gets one entry after TCRdb re-called the immunoSEQ multiplex PCR reads with MiXCR. The table lists around 62,000 distinct CDR3 sequences, around nine tenths of them singletons. Sequenced input: CD8+ T cells from PBMCs. These receptors were taken from a human donor in good health.

V gene TRBV5-1 combines with J gene TRBJ2-6, with no clear D. The CDR3 covers 18 residues. V was clipped by 2 bases and J by 0 bases, with 15 bases between them. Germline CDR1 reads SGHRS; CDR2 reads YFSETQ. The CDR3 DNA sequence: TGCGCCAGCAGCTTCCCCCCGGACCATAACTCTGGGGCCAACGTCCTGACTTTC. This translates into CASSFPPDHNSGANVLTF.

The J gene is TRBJ1-6, the V gene TRBV6-2 or TRBV6-3; D gene uncertain. Per the germline V gene, CDR1 is MNHEY and CDR2 is SVGEGT. With 7 bases removed from V and 0 bases from J, the gap between germline ends came to 7 bases. This CDR3 comprises 14 residues. The CDR3 nucleotides read TGTGCCAGCAACCTCAACTCCTATAATTCACCCCTCCACTTT. This sequence encodes CASNLNSYNSPLHF.

A single count supports this clonotype. The CDR3 region is CASSPPGVYYNEQFF. The CDR3 coding sequence is TGTGCCAGCAGCCCCCCGGGGGTATACTACAATGAGCAGTTCTTC. The chain joins TRBV7-2 to TRBJ2-1; tentatively, D is TRBD2 (6 bases). This CDR3 has 15 residues. Germline loops: CDR1 SGHTA, CDR2 FQGNSA. V shed 5 bases and J shed 3 bases, with 14 bases lying between them.

The V call is TRBV7-2, the J call TRBJ2-2; maybe TRBD1 (5 bases). Between the trimmed V and J ends, which lost 6 bases and 0 bases, there was a span of 14 bases. Germline V gives CDR1 SGHTA, CDR2 FQGNSA. The CDR3 totals 16 residues. Here the CDR3 DNA reads TGTGCCAGCAGTCCTATGGACACTGCGAACACCGGGGAGCTGTTTTTT. It codes for CASSPMDTANTGELFF.

The J gene is TRBJ2-2, the V gene TRBV6-2 or TRBV6-3; 7 bases agree with TRBD1. Per the germline V gene, CDR1 is MNHEY and CDR2 is SVGEGT. The J segment lost 11 bases and the V segment lost 2 bases, leaving 8 bases of the junction unmatched. The CDR3 runs to 14 residues. CDR3 region: CASSYQGDVTELFF. The CDR3 DNA sequence: TGTGCCAGCAGTTACCAGGGGGACGTGACAGAGCTGTTTTTT.

The genes are TRBV9 and TRBJ1-1; possibly TRBD1 for D (5 bases). Trimming removed 4 bases at V and 0 bases at J, with 13 bases between. Germline assignment: CDR1 SGDLS and CDR2 YYNGEE. This CDR3 has 15 residues. The CDR3 loop reads CASSPSQGVNTEAFF. The CDR3 nucleotides are TGTGCCAGCAGCCCTAGTCAGGGTGTGAACACTGAAGCTTTCTTT.

This chain links TRBV4-2 with TRBJ1-3; unclear D gene. Germline V gives CDR1 LGHNA, CDR2 YNFKEQ. V shed 2 bases and J shed 4 bases, with 12 bases lying between them. The CDR3 length is 15 residues. CDR3 sequence (DNA): TGTGCCAGCAGCCAATGGGTTGGTGGAGGAAACACCATATATTTT. It yields the protein CASSQWVGGGNTIYF.

The chain has TRBV12-3 or TRBV12-4 and TRBJ1-5; perhaps TRBD1 as D (6 bases). The CDR3 length is 15 residues. With 2 bases removed from V and 6 bases from J, the gap between germline ends came to 14 bases. The CDR3 nucleotides are TGTGCCAGCAGTTTAAAACAGGGCTGGAGTCAGCCCCAGCATTTT. The encoded protein is CASSLKQGWSQPQHF.

V is TRBV6-6 and J is TRBJ2-5, with 9 bases matching TRBD2. Per the germline V gene, CDR1 is MNHNY and CDR2 is SVGAGI (reference sequence). The CDR3 spans 16 residues. J gave up 1 base and V 2 bases, and 5 bases lay outside the gene matches. The chain's CDR3 is CASSYDPSGVQETQYF. For the CDR3, the DNA is TGTGCCAGCAGTTACGATCCTAGCGGGGTCCAAGAGACCCAGTACTTC.

V usage is TRBV5-4 and J usage is TRBJ2-7; D is ambiguous. The CDR3 is made up of 15 amino acids. CDR1 is SGHNT, CDR2 YYREEE, per germline (reference sequence). V lost 0 bases and J lost 3, with 13 bases in between. The DNA for the CDR3 is TGTGCCAGCAGCTTGGCACCTTCCCCTAACTACGAGCAGTACTTC. Translation: CASSLAPSPNYEQYF.

This chain links TRBV7-9 with TRBJ2-4; D remains unclear. The V gene lost 5 bases and the J gene lost 3 bases, with 14 bases spanning the gap. In germline, CDR1 is SEHNR, CDR2 FQNEAQ (reference sequence). This CDR3 contains 15 residues. Here the CDR3 DNA reads TGTGCCAGCAGCCGACCCCTCGGTGGCAAAAACATTCAGTACTTC. It translates to CASSRPLGGKNIQYF.

The rearrangement joins TRBV19 to TRBJ2-1; D may be TRBD2 (5 bases). The CDR3 has 13 residues. Germline CDR1 and CDR2: LNHDA and SQIVND (reference sequence). Trimming stripped 1 base from V and 8 bases from J, with 9 bases between. The CDR3 reads CASSIGTRDEQFF. The DNA of the CDR3 is TGTGCCAGTAGTATAGGCACTAGGGATGAGCAGTTCTTC.

The genes are TRBV4-1 and TRBJ2-3; 11 bases align to TRBD2. The CDR3 is 16 amino acids. The germline CDR1 and CDR2 sequences are MGHRA and YSYEKL. V was pared by 0 bases and J by 5 bases, with 4 bases of the junction left unmatched. This CDR3 is CASSQEPGLAVDTQYF. DNA for the CDR3: TGCGCCAGCAGCCAAGAGCCGGGACTAGCGGTAGATACGCAGTATTTT.

This sequence joins TRBV20-1 and TRBJ2-1, with D perhaps matching TRBD1 or TRBD2 (6 bases each). This CDR3 comprises 13 residues. V was pared by 0 bases and J by 7 bases, with 10 bases between. The germline V gene encodes CDR1 DFQATT and CDR2 SNEGSKA (reference sequence). The CDR3 coding sequence is TGCAGTGCTAGAGATGGGGGGCTGAATGAGCAGTTCTTC. It translates to CSARDGGLNEQFF.

The genes are TRBV25-1 and TRBJ1-4; no definite D call. This CDR3 is 15 amino acids long. V was shortened by 2 bases and J by 0 bases, with 7 bases between the two germline ends. Per the germline V gene, CDR1 is MGHDK and CDR2 is SYGVNS. DNA of the CDR3: TGTGCCAGCAGTGAAAGGGAAGCAACTAATGAAAAACTGTTTTTT. Residues: CASSEREATNEKLFF.

The V gene is TRBV14, the J gene TRBJ2-4, with D possibly being TRBD2 (5 bases). The germline V and J ends were trimmed by 1 base and 0 bases, with 7 bases remaining between them. Germline assignment: CDR1 SGHDN and CDR2 FVKESK. This CDR3 is built from 15 residues. CDR3 nucleotide sequence: TGTGCCAGCAGCCAAGCCGGGGTAGCCAAAAACATTCAGTACTTC. Its translation is CASSQAGVAKNIQYF.

The chain has TRBV12-3 or TRBV12-4 and TRBJ2-5; no definite D call. V was clipped by 6 bases and J by 2 bases, with 7 bases between them. The length of the CDR3 is 12 residues. This chain's CDR3 is CASSPEQETQYF. The CDR3 coding sequence is TGTGCCAGCAGCCCAGAACAAGAGACCCAGTACTTC.

The V and J genes are TRBV28 and TRBJ2-1; the D gene is possibly TRBD2 (6 bases). This CDR3 comprises 15 residues. V lost 10 bases and J lost 0, with 16 bases in between. Germline lookup yields CDR1 MDHEN and CDR2 SYDVKM. CDR3 protein: CATDPGETSYNEQFF. The CDR3 nucleotides read TGTGCCACCGATCCGGGAGAGACCTCCTACAATGAGCAGTTCTTC.

The J gene is TRBJ2-6, the V gene TRBV28; maybe TRBD2 (7 bases). V gave up 7 bases and J gave up 4 bases, with 17 bases separating them. Per the germline V gene, CDR1 is MDHEN and CDR2 is SYDVKM. This CDR3 is built from 16 residues. The CDR3 sequence: CASTQGRESGANVLTF. The DNA of the CDR3 is TGTGCCAGCACCCAGGGGCGGGAGTCCGGGGCCAACGTCCTGACTTTC.

This chain connects TRBV19 to TRBJ2-1, with D tentatively TRBD2 (5 bases). Germline-derived CDR1 and CDR2 are LNHDA and SQIVND (reference sequence). V was shortened by 5 bases and J by 2 bases, with 7 bases between the two germline ends. CDR3 length: 13 amino acids. The CDR3 loop reads CASSSGTYNEQFF. The CDR3 region has the DNA TGTGCCAGTAGTTCCGGGACCTACAATGAGCAGTTCTTC.

The sample holds one count of this clonotype. V and J are TRBV27 and TRBJ2-5; the D is unclear. The CDR3 covers 15 residues. The germline V and J ends were trimmed by 2 bases and 0 bases, with 10 bases remaining between them. Germline V gives CDR1 MNHEY, CDR2 SMNVEV (reference sequence). CDR3: CASSLNLAHQETQYF. As DNA, the CDR3 is TGTGCCAGCAGTTTAAATCTCGCGCACCAAGAGACCCAGTACTTC.

V and J are TRBV27 and TRBJ1-5; D ambiguous. The V gene lost 1 base and the J gene lost 3 bases, with 7 bases spanning the gap. From germline, CDR1 is MNHEY and CDR2 SMNVEV (reference sequence). The CDR3 spans 14 residues. The CDR3: CASSLLGVNQPQHF. The CDR3 DNA follows: TGTGCCAGCAGTTTATTGGGTGTCAATCAGCCCCAGCATTTT.

This clonotype was counted a few times. The chain has TRBV12-3 or TRBV12-4 and TRBJ1-1, with unresolved D. There are 15 residues in the CDR3. V shed 3 bases and J shed 4 bases, with 15 bases lying between them. The CDR3 coding sequence is TGTGCCAGCAGTTTTCTAGATACCGCGGGCACTGAAGCTTTCTTT. Translated, it gives CASSFLDTAGTEAFF.

This sequence joins TRBV5-6 and TRBJ2-7; 7 bases match TRBD1. The germline CDR1 and CDR2 sequences are SGHDT and YYEEEE. The CDR3 consists of 17 residues. The ends lost 2 bases at V and 2 bases at J; junction bases unmatched: 13. The CDR3 nucleotides are TGTGCCAGCAGCTTCGGCCCGGGACAGTCCCTACCCTACGAGCAGTACTTC. It is translated as CASSFGPGQSLPYEQYF.

This clonotype was counted a single time. The CDR3 coding sequence is TGTGCCAGCAGCCACCTTTACGCCGGGACAGATGGCTACACCTTC. The encoded protein is CASSHLYAGTDGYTF. The chain combines TRBV7-9 with TRBJ1-2, with TRBD1 matching 7 bases. The V and J ends lost 5 bases and 6 bases, in that order; junction bases with no gene match: 12. Germline CDR1 and CDR2: SEHNR and FQNEAQ (reference sequence). CDR3 size: 15 residues.

The CDR3 sequence: CASSLVGAGDYEQYF. The CDR3 DNA sequence: TGTGCCAGCAGCTTAGTCGGAGCAGGGGACTACGAGCAGTACTTC. The chain links TRBV7-8 to TRBJ2-7, with D possibly matching TRBD1 (6 bases). The CDR3 length is 15 residues. Trimming shortened V by 1 base and J by 3 bases, and 13 bases separated the two germline ends. Looked up from germline, CDR1 is SGHVS and CDR2 is FQNEAQ.

The chain has TRBV4-3 and TRBJ2-3, with 8 nucleotides matching TRBD2. Unmatched junction bases numbered 6, after V lost 0 bases and J lost 4 bases. Germline V gene data show CDR1 as LGHNA and CDR2 as YSLEER. The CDR3 spans 16 residues. The CDR3 coding sequence is TGCGCCAGCAGCCAAGATCCCTCCGGGGGGGCAGATACGCAGTATTTT. This gives the protein CASSQDPSGGADTQYF.